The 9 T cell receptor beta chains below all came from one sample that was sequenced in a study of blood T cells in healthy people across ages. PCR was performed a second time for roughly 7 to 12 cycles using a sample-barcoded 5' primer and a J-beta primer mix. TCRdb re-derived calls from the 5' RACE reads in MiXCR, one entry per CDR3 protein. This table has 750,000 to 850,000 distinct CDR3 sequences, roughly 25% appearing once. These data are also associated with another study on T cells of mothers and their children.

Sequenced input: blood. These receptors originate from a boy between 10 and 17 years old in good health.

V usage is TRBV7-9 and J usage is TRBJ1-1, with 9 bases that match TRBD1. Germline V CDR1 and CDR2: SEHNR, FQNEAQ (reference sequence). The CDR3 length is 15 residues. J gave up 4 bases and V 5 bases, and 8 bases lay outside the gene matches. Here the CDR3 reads CASSRNRGPGTEAFF. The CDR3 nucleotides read TGTGCCAGCAGCCGCAACAGGGGGCCGGGCACTGAAGCTTTCTTT.

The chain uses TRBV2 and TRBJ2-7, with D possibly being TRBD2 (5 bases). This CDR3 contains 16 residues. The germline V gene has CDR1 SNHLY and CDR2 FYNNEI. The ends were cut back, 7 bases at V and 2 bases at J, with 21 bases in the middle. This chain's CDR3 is CASNEGTGFRTYEQYF. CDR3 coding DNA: TGTGCCAGCAATGAGGGAACCGGTTTTAGGACCTACGAGCAGTACTTC.

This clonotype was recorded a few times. The CDR3 sequence is CASSYSGSEKLFF. DNA for the CDR3: TGTGCCAGCAGTTACTCTGGATCTGAAAAACTGTTTTTT. The chain combines TRBV6-5 with TRBJ1-4; D remains unclear. Deletions cut 0 bases from V and 7 bases from J, with 6 bases between. Germline-derived CDR1 and CDR2 are MNHEY and SVGAGI. This CDR3 comprises 13 residues.

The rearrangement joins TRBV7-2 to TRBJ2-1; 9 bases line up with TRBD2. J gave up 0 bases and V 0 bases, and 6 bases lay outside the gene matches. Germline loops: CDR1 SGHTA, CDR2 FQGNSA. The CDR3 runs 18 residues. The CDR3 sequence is CASSLASGGPPSYNEQFF. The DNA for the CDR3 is TGTGCCAGCAGCTTAGCCAGCGGGGGGCCGCCCTCCTACAATGAGCAGTTCTTC.

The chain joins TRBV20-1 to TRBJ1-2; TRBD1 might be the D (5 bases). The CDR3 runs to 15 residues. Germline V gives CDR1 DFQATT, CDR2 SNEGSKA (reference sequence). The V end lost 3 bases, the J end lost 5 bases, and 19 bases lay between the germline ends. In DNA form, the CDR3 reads TGCAGTGCTAGGGGGGTCGGGACCGTCATGTATGGCTACACCTTC. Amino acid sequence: CSARGVGTVMYGYTF.

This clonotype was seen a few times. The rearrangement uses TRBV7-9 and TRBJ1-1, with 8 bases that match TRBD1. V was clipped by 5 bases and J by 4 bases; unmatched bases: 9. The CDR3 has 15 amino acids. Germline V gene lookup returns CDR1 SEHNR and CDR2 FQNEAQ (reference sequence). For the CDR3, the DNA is TGTGCCAGCAGCCCTCACCAGGGGGCGGGCACTGAAGCTTTCTTT. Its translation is CASSPHQGAGTEAFF.

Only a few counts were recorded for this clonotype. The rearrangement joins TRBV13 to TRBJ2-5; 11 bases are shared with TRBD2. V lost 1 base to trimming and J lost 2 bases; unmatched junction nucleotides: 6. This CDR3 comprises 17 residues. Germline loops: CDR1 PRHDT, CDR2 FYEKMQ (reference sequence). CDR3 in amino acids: CASSLVASGGQQETQYF. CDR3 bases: TGTGCCAGCAGCTTAGTGGCTAGCGGGGGGCAACAAGAGACCCAGTACTTC.

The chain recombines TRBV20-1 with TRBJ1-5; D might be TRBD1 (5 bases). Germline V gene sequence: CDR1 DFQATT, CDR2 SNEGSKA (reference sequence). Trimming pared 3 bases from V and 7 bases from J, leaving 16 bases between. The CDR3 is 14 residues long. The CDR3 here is CSARAWDPRQPQHF. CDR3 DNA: TGCAGTGCTAGGGCCTGGGACCCCAGGCAGCCCCAGCATTTT.

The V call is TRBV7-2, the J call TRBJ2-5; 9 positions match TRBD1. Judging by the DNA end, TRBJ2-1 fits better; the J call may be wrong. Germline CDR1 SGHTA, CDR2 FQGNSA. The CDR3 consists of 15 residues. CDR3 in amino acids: CASSPPGQGTLRQFF. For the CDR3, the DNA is TGTGCCAGCAGCCCACCGGGACAGGGTACTCTGCGGCAGTTCTTC.